This is a list of T cell receptor beta chains from one sample in a study of circulating CD8 cells and anti-PD-1 response in melanoma. MiXCR was run by TCRdb on the reads, yielding one entry per CDR3 protein. The table includes roughly 800 distinct CDR3 sequences, approximately 12% detected once. The sequencing used CD8+ T cells from PBMCs, collected at baseline or after one month of anti-PD-1 therapy (not recorded which). These receptors all stem from a human donor with melanoma. Each CDR3 is given with its conserved first and last residue. The D gene is left open where the match is weak. Clone size is given for some rows only: seen once, a few or many times, or a class if the clone is expanded.

v_call	j_call	d_call	clone_size	cdr3_aa	cdr3_nt
TRBV19	TRBJ2-7	.	.	CASSYQGPTYEQYF	TGTGCCAGCAGCTATCAGGGACCTACCTACGAGCAGTACTTC
TRBV20-1	TRBJ2-7	TRBD2	large	CSSGGPLSLEQYF	TGCAGTAGCGGGGGGCCCCTTAGCCTCGAGCAGTACTTC
TRBV12-3/TRBV12-4	TRBJ2-7	.	medium-sized	CASSSAGSYEQYF	TGTGCCAGCAGTTCGGCAGGCTCCTACGAGCAGTACTTC
TRBV27	TRBJ2-5	.	.	CASSLSPGRPQYF	TGTGCCAGCAGTTTATCGCCGGGACGGCCCCAGTACTTC
TRBV4-3	TRBJ2-3	.	medium-sized	CASSQEILTDTQYF	TGCGCCAGCAGCCAAGAGATCCTCACAGATACGCAGTATTTT
TRBV27	TRBJ2-7	TRBD2	medium-sized	CASSLSPGGRSYEQYF	TGTGCCAGCAGTTTATCGCCGGGGGGAAGATCCTACGAGCAGTACTTC
TRBV19	TRBJ2-7	.	.	CASSLEFPPIEQYF	TGTGCCAGTTCGTTGGAGTTCCCTCCCATCGAGCAGTACTTC
TRBV19	TRBJ2-5	TRBD1	large	CASSHRRGQGEETQYF	TGTGCCAGTAGCCATCGCCGGGGACAGGGGGAAGAGACCCAGTACTTC
TRBV19	TRBJ2-1	.	medium-sized	CASSMGWNEQFF	TGTGCCAGTAGTATGGGCTGGAATGAGCAGTTCTTC
TRBV19	TRBJ2-1	.	large	CASSIGGFNEQFF	TGTGCCAGTAGTATAGGTGGGTTTAATGAGCAGTTCTTC
TRBV27	TRBJ2-7	.	medium-sized	CASSFNVVPYEQYF	TGTGCCAGCAGTTTTAATGTAGTCCCCTACGAGCAGTACTTC
TRBV4-2	TRBJ2-1	.	large	CASSQTLGPGAQFF	TGTGCCAGCAGCCAAACTTTGGGTCCCGGTGCGCAGTTCTTC
TRBV9	TRBJ2-7	.	large	CASSVGPGATYEQYF	TGTGCCAGCAGCGTAGGCCCAGGGGCCACCTACGAGCAGTACTTC
TRBV25-1	TRBJ1-2	TRBD1	few	CASSEPRGRGYTF	TGTGCCAGCAGTGAACCCAGGGGGCGCGGCTACACCTTC
TRBV19	TRBJ2-3	TRBD2	few	CASTPGLGITDTQYF	TGTGCCAGTACCCCGGGACTAGGGATCACAGATACGCAGTATTTT
TRBV13	TRBJ2-7	.	.	CASSLGADREQYF	TGTGCCAGCAGCTTAGGAGCAGACCGGGAGCAGTACTTC
TRBV27	TRBJ1-1	.	large	CASSLPGGNTEAFF	TGTGCCAGCAGTTTACCTGGGGGGAACACTGAAGCTTTCTTT
TRBV4-3	TRBJ2-7	.	medium-sized	CASSQVGKGYEQYF	TGCGCCAGCAGCCAAGTAGGGAAGGGATACGAGCAGTACTTC
TRBV19	TRBJ2-4	.	medium-sized	CASSWAVSAKNIQYF	TGTGCCAGTAGTTGGGCAGTTAGCGCCAAAAACATTCAGTACTTC
TRBV19	TRBJ1-5	.	.	CASSIGWNQPQHF	TGTGCCAGTAGTATAGGGTGGAATCAGCCCCAGCATTTT
TRBV3-1	TRBJ2-3	TRBD2	medium-sized	CASSQDVAGASSTQYF	TGTGCCAGCAGCCAAGATGTAGCGGGGGCCTCTAGTACGCAGTATTTT
TRBV20-1	TRBJ2-4	TRBD2	.	CSARDPGLAGYGIQYF	TGCAGTGCTAGAGATCCGGGACTAGCGGGGTATGGCATTCAGTACTTC
TRBV19	TRBJ1-1	.	few	CASSIDSPEAFF	TGTGCCAGTAGTATCGACAGTCCCGAAGCTTTCTTT
TRBV30	TRBJ1-1	TRBD1	few	CAWSVILGTANTEAFF	TGTGCCTGGAGTGTAATCCTAGGGACAGCTAACACTGAAGCTTTCTTT
TRBV20-1	TRBJ2-3	TRBD2	medium-sized	CSAWTSGEPSTDTQYF	TGCAGTGCATGGACTAGCGGGGAGCCTAGCACAGATACGCAGTATTTT
TRBV4-2	TRBJ1-4	TRBD1	medium-sized	CASSQAGLPGQEKLFF	TGTGCCAGCAGCCAAGCGGGACTCCCGGGACAGGAAAAACTGTTTTTT
TRBV7-2	TRBJ2-1	TRBD2	medium-sized	CASSLAQASGGREQFF	TGTGCCAGCAGCTTAGCGCAGGCTAGCGGGGGCAGGGAGCAGTTCTTC
TRBV20-1	TRBJ2-3	TRBD2	medium-sized	CSAWTSGGAREDTQYF	TGCAGTGCTTGGACTAGCGGGGGGGCCCGGGAAGATACGCAGTATTTT
TRBV25-1	TRBJ1-2	.	few	CASSDLGTVGYGYTF	TGTGCCAGCAGTGATCTGGGGACGGTGGGCTATGGCTACACCTTC
TRBV7-9	TRBJ2-7	.	medium-sized	CASSSHRDEQYF	TGTGCCAGCAGCTCCCACAGGGACGAGCAGTACTTC
TRBV2	TRBJ2-7	.	few	CASSVEGVSYEQYF	TGTGCCAGCAGTGTGGAGGGAGTTTCCTACGAGCAGTACTTC
TRBV12-3/TRBV12-4	TRBJ1-4	.	few	CASSRESLNEKLFF	TGTGCCAGCAGTCGGGAGAGTCTAAATGAAAAACTGTTTTTT
TRBV4-3	TRBJ2-3	.	.	CASSQEVRISGTDSQYF	TGCGCCAGCAGCCAAGAGGTTCGGATTTCAGGCACAGATTCGCAGTATTTT
TRBV20-1	TRBJ2-7	.	.	CSARDLEGFHEQYF	TGCAGTGCTAGAGATTTAGAGGGATTCCACGAGCAGTACTTC
TRBV19	TRBJ2-1	.	few	CASSIVGYNEQFF	TGTGCCAGTAGTATCGTAGGTTACAATGAGCAGTTCTTC
TRBV19	TRBJ2-3	TRBD1	.	CASRPGQGSTDTQYF	TGTGCCTCGCGCCCGGGACAGGGTAGCACAGATACGCAGTATTTT
TRBV6-5	TRBJ1-5	.	medium-sized	CASSTGTSNQPQHF	TGTGCCAGCAGTACAGGGACTTCCAATCAGCCCCAGCATTTT
TRBV19	TRBJ1-5	.	.	CASSLNSNQPQHF	TGTGCCAGTAGCCTTAATAGCAATCAGCCCCAGCATTTT
TRBV6-2/TRBV6-3	TRBJ2-7	.	large	CASSLGQNYEQYF	TGTGCCAGCAGCCTCGGACAGAATTACGAGCAGTACTTC
TRBV24-1	TRBJ2-5	TRBD1	medium-sized	CATSDSDRGETQYF	TGTGCCACCAGTGACTCCGACAGGGGGGAGACCCAGTACTTC
TRBV27	TRBJ2-3	.	medium-sized	CASSTVTGYRNTQYF	TGTGCCAGCAGTACCGTCACAGGGTACCGGAATACGCAGTATTTT
TRBV29-1	TRBJ2-7	.	medium-sized	CSVIIGGAAAQYF	TGCAGCGTTATTATAGGCGGGGCAGCGGCGCAGTACTTC
TRBV6-2/TRBV6-3	TRBJ2-7	TRBD1	once	CASSPGQVQGQYF	TGTGCCAGCAGTCCGGGACAGGTTCAGGGGCAGTACTTC
TRBV2	TRBJ2-7	TRBD1	large	CASSDGTGSTYEQYF	TGTGCCAGCAGTGACGGGACAGGGAGTACCTACGAGCAGTACTTC
TRBV15	TRBJ1-5	TRBD1	.	CATSPTGNQPQHF	TGTGCCACCAGCCCGACAGGGAATCAGCCCCAGCATTTT
TRBV19	TRBJ1-6	.	few	CASSITGNSPLHF	TGTGCCAGTAGTATAACGGGGAATTCACCCCTCCACTTT
TRBV28	TRBJ2-7	.	medium-sized	CASSPRDRRYEQYF	TGTGCCAGCAGTCCCCGTGACAGGCGGTACGAGCAGTACTTC
TRBV28	TRBJ1-5	TRBD1	.	CASTRDRGDYQPQHF	TGTGCCAGCACCCGGGACAGAGGGGATTATCAGCCCCAGCATTTT
TRBV9	TRBJ2-1	.	medium-sized	CASSVDPGNEQFF	TGTGCCAGCAGCGTAGATCCCGGAAATGAGCAGTTCTTC
TRBV9	TRBJ2-5	TRBD1	medium-sized	CASSVEGALETQYF	TGTGCCAGCAGCGTAGAGGGGGCCTTAGAGACCCAGTACTTC
TRBV24-1	TRBJ1-5	TRBD1	few	CATPRDRELMSNQPQHF	TGTGCCACCCCCCGCGACAGGGAACTAATGAGCAATCAGCCCCAGCATTTT
TRBV27	TRBJ2-5	.	medium-sized	CASSVMSSSPQYF	TGTGCCAGCAGCGTTATGAGCTCAAGCCCCCAGTACTTC
TRBV28	TRBJ1-2	.	.	CANSLPLPDRVYGYTF	TGTGCCAACAGTTTACCACTCCCCGACAGAGTATATGGCTACACCTTC
TRBV2	TRBJ2-3	.	large	CAIPSPQRGDTQYF	TGTGCCATCCCCTCTCCTCAGCGAGGAGATACGCAGTATTTT
TRBV7-3	TRBJ2-1	TRBD2	.	CTSSERGSYNEQFF	TGTACCAGCAGCGAGCGGGGGAGTTACAATGAGCAGTTCTTC
TRBV7-2	TRBJ2-1	TRBD1	large	CASSLVQGAGNEQFF	TGTGCCAGCAGCTTAGTACAGGGGGCGGGCAATGAGCAGTTCTTC
TRBV27	TRBJ2-5	TRBD2	.	CASSSSFRGDQETQYF	TGTGCCAGCAGTTCATCGTTCCGGGGGGACCAAGAGACCCAGTACTTC
TRBV27	TRBJ1-2	.	medium-sized	CASSPSTANYGYTF	TGTGCCAGCAGTCCCTCGACAGCCAACTATGGCTACACCTTC
TRBV11-1	TRBJ1-2	TRBD1	medium-sized	CASRPLTGNGYTF	TGTGCCAGCAGACCCTTGACAGGGAATGGCTACACCTTC
TRBV12-3/TRBV12-4	TRBJ2-4	.	.	CASSYSPKNIQYF	TGTGCCAGCAGCTATTCTCCCAAAAACATTCAGTACTTC